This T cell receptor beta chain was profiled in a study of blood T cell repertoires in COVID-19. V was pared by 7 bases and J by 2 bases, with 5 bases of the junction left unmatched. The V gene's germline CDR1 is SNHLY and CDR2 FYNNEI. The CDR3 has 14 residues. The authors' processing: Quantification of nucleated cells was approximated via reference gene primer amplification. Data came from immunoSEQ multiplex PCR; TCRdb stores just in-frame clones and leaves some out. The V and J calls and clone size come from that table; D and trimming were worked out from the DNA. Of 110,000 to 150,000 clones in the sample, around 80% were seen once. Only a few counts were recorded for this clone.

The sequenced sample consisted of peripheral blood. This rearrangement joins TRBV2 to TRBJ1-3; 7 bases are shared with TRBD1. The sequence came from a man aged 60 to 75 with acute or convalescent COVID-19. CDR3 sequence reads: CASMETGAGNTIYF. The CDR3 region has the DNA TGTGCCAGCATGGAAACAGGGGCTGGAAACACCATATATTTT.